The clone carrying this T cell receptor beta chain appeared many times. Its antigen is not identified. This specimen belongs to a study of tumor and adjacent non-tumor tissue in lung cancer. Study-level background: Patients comprised approximately eleven adenocarcinoma, a couple of squamous cell carcinoma and 1 small cell lung cancer. The patients, around 11 men and 5 women, were roughly 30 to 85 with stage I to III disease.

This CDR3 spans 15 amino acids. In germline, CDR1 is SEHNR, CDR2 FQNEAQ (reference sequence). V was pared by 5 bases and J by 6 bases, with 5 bases of the junction left unmatched. Three rounds of nested PCR, following a modified ARM-PCR protocol, produced the TCRbeta library. One entry per CDR3 protein, called by TCRdb with MiXCR from the multiplex PCR reads. The sample has about 110,000 distinct CDR3 sequences; about 64% are singletons. The template was RNA from unsorted bulk tissue. The normal lung tissue was taken more than 3 cm from the tumor edge. The study, taken as a whole, reports: Patients with more diverse tumor TCRs had worse survival. Tumor repertoires had a smaller top 100 clone share than normal lung.

Specimen: distant non-tumor lung tissue. The V and J genes are TRBV7-9 and TRBJ2-2, with 11 nucleotides matching TRBD1. The clonotype comes from a man aged 55 to 70 with non-small cell lung cancer. For the CDR3, the DNA is TGTGCCAGCAGCGGGCGGACAGGGGGCCCCGGGGAGCTGTTTTTT. Protein sequence: CASSGRTGGPGELFF.